These 27 T cell receptor beta chains originate from one sample sequenced in a study of T cells after yellow fever vaccination (dated by TCRdb to between 2017 and 2020). The sample's treatment or condition label is to be understood as: live attenuated yellow fever vaccine strain. Library preparation employed 5' RACE. The data were produced on an Illumina NovaSeq 6000. Clones were called with MiXCR by TCRdb after fastp trimmed the public reads at Q25, and only in-frame beta chains were retained. Every entry covers one CDR3 protein and lists the most common genes and DNA from its rows. This sample comprises approximately 300,000 distinct CDR3 sequences, over 8.5% of them detected only once. The top ten constitute about 3.5% of the sample. This material consisted of CD4+ T cells sorted from PBMCs, taken 45 days after the yellow fever booster vaccination. The receptors stem from a man aged 18 to 35 who received the YFV17D yellow fever vaccine.

The table lists this clonotype with a few counts. This rearrangement joins TRBV12-3 or TRBV12-4 to TRBJ1-4, with a possible D match to TRBD1 (6 bases). The V and J ends lost 3 bases and 8 bases respectively, with 13 bases between them. The CDR3 contains 14 residues. Written as DNA, the CDR3 is TGTGCCAGCAGTTTTGGGGGCTCTGGGGAAAAACTGTTTTTT. Its protein is CASSFGGSGEKLFF.

As for this clonotype: This may arise from a read error, as a much more abundant clone is one base away. This chain uses TRBV7-2 with TRBJ1-1; D is undetermined. The ends were cut back, 5 bases at V and 1 base at J, with 8 bases in the middle. CDR1 is SGHTA and CDR2 is FQGNSA in the germline V gene. CDR3 length: 13 residues. CDR3 coding DNA: TGTGCCAGCAGCACCCAGGAGAACACTGAAGCTTTCTTT. Residues: CASSTQENTEAFF. Full variable domain (rest looked up from reference TRBV7-2 and TRBJ1-1): GAGVSQSPSNKVTEKGKDVELRCDPISGHTALYWYRQSLGQGLEFLIYFQGNSAPDKSGLPSDRFSAERTGGSVSTLTIQRTQQEDSAVYLCASSTQENTEAFFGQGTRLTVV.

The chain couples TRBV2 to TRBJ2-7, with D perhaps TRBD1 or TRBD2 (7 bases each). Germline-derived CDR1 and CDR2 are SNHLY and FYNNEI. Trimming shortened V by 9 bases and J by 3 bases, and 15 bases separated the two germline ends. CDR3 length: 13 residues. CDR3 region: CASQGGPNYEQYF. As DNA, the CDR3 is TGTGCCAGTCAGGGGGGGCCCAACTACGAGCAGTACTTC.

This clonotype was detected a few times. This chain joins TRBV11-2 and TRBJ2-1, with D unclear. The CDR3 extends over 13 amino acids. Germline V gene lookup returns CDR1 SGHAT and CDR2 FQNNGV. Trimming took off 5 bases at V and 3 bases at J, with 8 bases between the two ends. The DNA for the CDR3 is TGTGCCAGCAGCCAAGCGATCTACAATGAGCAGTTCTTC. As protein: CASSQAIYNEQFF.

In its sample, this clonotype was seen a few times. The chain has TRBV30 and TRBJ2-1; 10 bases align to TRBD2. Unmatched junction bases numbered 23, after V lost 4 bases and J lost 8 bases. CDR1 and CDR2 (germline): GTSNPN, SVGIG (reference sequence). The CDR3 runs to 19 residues. In DNA form, the CDR3 reads TGTGCCTGGAATTCGCCTTCTAGCGGGGGATTCGATTTTTTCCATGAGCAGTTCTTC. Amino acids: CAWNSPSSGGFDFFHEQFF.

The chain links TRBV7-2 to TRBJ2-7; TRBD2 matches at 8 bases. CDR3 size: 17 residues. Germline CDR1 and CDR2: SGHTA and FQGNSA. V dropped 3 bases and J dropped 1; count of bases not matched to a gene: 11. The CDR3: CASSLVGNLAGSYEQYF. CDR3 bases: TGTGCCAGCAGCTTGGTGGGGAATCTAGCGGGTTCCTACGAGCAGTACTTC.

This clonotype appeared many times. The V gene is TRBV5-1, the J gene TRBJ2-7; D gene uncertain. V lost 0 bases and J 6 bases, leaving 10 bases between the germline ends. Germline CDR1 reads SGHRS; CDR2 reads YFSETQ. The CDR3 runs to 13 residues. The CDR3 DNA reads TGCGCCAGCAGCTTGGTATCACCGGGCGAGCAGTACTTC. Its translation: CASSLVSPGEQYF.

This clonotype came up a few times. The V gene is TRBV11-2, the J gene TRBJ2-1; 8 nucleotides align to TRBD2. The length of the CDR3 is 15 residues. V lost 4 bases and J lost 7; bases outside the gene matches: 9. The V gene's germline CDR1 is SGHAT and CDR2 FQNNGV. CDR3 in amino acids: CASSSVAGWRNEQFF. CDR3 DNA: TGTGCCAGCAGCTCGGTAGCGGGGTGGAGGAATGAGCAGTTCTTC.

The sample holds a few counts of this clonotype. The rearrangement links TRBV5-1 to TRBJ1-3; D unclear. The germline CDR1 and CDR2 sequences are SGHRS and YFSETQ. The CDR3 totals 17 residues. V dropped 4 bases and J dropped 1 base, with 18 bases sitting between them. The CDR3 DNA is TGCGCCAGCAGCGAGAAGGCCCTTCCTGGGTCTGGAAACACCATATATTTT. Protein: CASSEKALPGSGNTIYF.

This clonotype was detected only a few times. V and J are TRBV5-1 and TRBJ2-5; 7 bases line up with TRBD2. Per the germline V gene, CDR1 is SGHRS and CDR2 is YFSETQ. Trimming removed 5 bases from V and 1 base from J; junction bases left unmatched: 8. This CDR3 has 15 amino acids. The CDR3 is CASRSRGGVQETQYF. The CDR3 DNA follows: TGCGCCAGCAGATCCCGGGGAGGGGTCCAAGAGACCCAGTACTTC.

This clonotype was counted a few times. This chain links TRBV7-2 with TRBJ2-1; D may be TRBD2 (5 bases). CDR1 and CDR2 (germline): SGHTA, FQGNSA. V shed 2 bases and J shed 4 bases, with 9 bases lying between them. The CDR3 consists of 14 residues. The CDR3 DNA sequence: TGTGCCAGCAGCTTAAGAGGGAAGTACAATGAGCAGTTCTTC. It codes for CASSLRGKYNEQFF.

This clonotype appeared once. The chain couples TRBV4-1 to TRBJ2-3; 8 bases are a match to TRBD2. The CDR3 has 16 residues. Trimming removed 3 bases from V and 1 base from J; junction bases left unmatched: 6. Germline V CDR1 and CDR2: MGHRA, YSYEKL. The CDR3 here is CASSHGLASGTDTQYF. CDR3 DNA: TGCGCCAGCAGCCACGGACTAGCTTCGGGCACAGATACGCAGTATTTT.

This clonotype was detected many times. The chain uses TRBV7-8 and TRBJ2-2, with TRBD1 matching 7 bases. Trimming at V came to 2 bases and at J to 6 bases, leaving 0 bases not matched to a gene. The CDR3 has 13 residues. Per the germline V gene, CDR1 is SGHVS and CDR2 is FQNEAQ. CDR3 amino acids: CASSLRGPGELFF. CDR3 DNA sequence: TGTGCCAGCAGCTTAAGGGGGCCCGGGGAGCTGTTTTTT.

This clonotype was seen only a few times. The chain uses TRBV2 and TRBJ2-7; TRBD2 matches 8 bases. V shed 4 bases, J shed 3 bases, and the junction held 8 bases outside the gene matches. There are 15 residues in the CDR3. CDR1 and CDR2 from the germline V gene are SNHLY and FYNNEI. CDR3 region: CASSGQGAGVYEQYV. The CDR3 DNA reads as TGTGCCAGCAGTGGCCAAGGAGCGGGGGTCTACGAGCAGTACGTC.

CDR3 residues: CASQRDSETDTQYF. CDR3 DNA: TGCGCCAGCCAACGGGACAGCGAAACAGATACGCAGTATTTT. The V call is TRBV5-1, the J call TRBJ2-3; 7 bases align to TRBD1. J was trimmed by 3 bases and V by 7 bases; bases with no gene match: 8. CDR3 length: 14 amino acids. Germline V gene sequence: CDR1 SGHRS, CDR2 YFSETQ.

The chain carries TRBV6-5 and TRBJ2-5; 7 positions agree with TRBD2. Germline lookup yields CDR1 MNHEY and CDR2 SVGAGI. The length of the CDR3 is 14 residues. The junction had 0 bases not matched to a gene; V was cut back by 0 bases and J by 2 bases. CDR3 DNA: TGTGCCAGCAGTTACTCACTAGCGCAAGAGACCCAGTACTTC. Translated, it gives CASSYSLAQETQYF.

This clonotype was counted between two and nine times. The V and J genes are TRBV30 and TRBJ1-1; D remains unclear. CDR3 length: 13 residues. The V gene lost 8 bases and the J gene lost 0 bases, with 13 bases spanning the gap. Germline V gene data show CDR1 as GTSNPN and CDR2 as SVGIG (reference sequence). CDR3 sequence: CARKGLMNTEAFF. CDR3 in DNA: TGTGCCCGGAAGGGCCTCATGAACACTGAAGCTTTCTTT.

The CDR3 spells CSVEGGGAGETQYF. The CDR3 DNA is TGCAGCGTTGAAGGGGGGGGCGCTGGAGAGACCCAGTACTTC. J is TRBJ2-5 and V is TRBV29-1; perhaps TRBD2 as D (7 bases). CDR3 length equals 14 residues. V gave up 1 base and J gave up 4 bases, with 13 bases separating them. CDR1 and CDR2 (germline): SQVTM, ANQGSEA.

A few counts support this clonotype. The rearrangement joins TRBV4-1 to TRBJ2-5; TRBD2 matches at 9 bases. There are 17 residues in the CDR3. Unmatched junction bases numbered 11, after V lost 1 base and J lost 5 bases. Germline CDR1 is MGHRA and CDR2 is YSYEKL. CDR3 in DNA: TGCGCCAGCAGCCAAGTTATAGCGGGGGTTGTGTGGGAGACCCAGTACTTC. Encoded protein: CASSQVIAGVVWETQYF.

The chain combines TRBV9 with TRBJ2-3, with D perhaps assigned TRBD1 or TRBD2 (5 bases each). Trimming took 0 bases from V and 0 from J, leaving 11 bases between them. The CDR3 covers 16 residues. Germline lookup yields CDR1 SGDLS and CDR2 YYNGEE. CDR3 DNA: TGTGCCAGCAGCGTAGACTCCGGGGCTAGCACAGATACGCAGTATTTT. Its translation: CASSVDSGASTDTQYF.

About this clonotype: At one boundary the junction diverges from the germline segment, which might be a read error. This rearrangement joins TRBV7-7 to TRBJ1-3; maybe TRBD1 (6 bases). The germline V gene encodes CDR1 SSHAT and CDR2 FNYEAQ (reference sequence). The CDR3 length is 17 residues. The CDR3 protein is CASSPLGAPVSGNTIYF. Written as DNA, the CDR3 is TGTGCTAGCAGCCCCCTGGGGGCCCCGGTCTCTGGAAACACCATATATTTT.

This clonotype was seen at least ten times. This chain links TRBV5-1 with TRBJ2-2, with 11 positions matching TRBD1. Looked up from germline, CDR1 is SGHRS and CDR2 is YFSETQ. The junction had 6 bases not matched to a gene; V was cut back by 1 base and J by 7 bases. The CDR3 runs to 16 residues. CDR3 protein: CASSLTGQGDFGELFF. The DNA for the CDR3 is TGCGCCAGCAGCTTGACGGGACAGGGGGATTTCGGGGAGCTGTTTTTT.

This chain joins TRBV10-3 and TRBJ2-5, with 10 bases identical to TRBD1. The J segment lost 5 bases and the V segment lost 6 bases, leaving 3 bases of the junction unmatched. In germline, CDR1 is ENHRY, CDR2 SYGVKD. The CDR3 has 13 amino acids. Here the CDR3 DNA reads TGTGCCATCAGGGGGACAGGGGTCGAGACCCAGTACTTC. The encoded protein is CAIRGTGVETQYF.

This rearrangement joins TRBV6-1 to TRBJ2-7; no reliable D call. The CDR3 is 15 amino acids. Trimming shortened V by 2 bases and J by 1 base, and 12 bases separated the two germline ends. Per the germline V gene, CDR1 is MNHNS and CDR2 is SASEGT. CDR3 sequence reads: CASSEYYRNSYEQYV. As DNA, the CDR3 is TGTGCCAGCAGTGAATACTACCGAAATTCCTACGAGCAGTACGTC.

This chain links TRBV19 with TRBJ1-2; a possible D gene is TRBD1 (6 bases). V lost 6 bases and J 5 bases, leaving 10 bases between the germline ends. Germline loops: CDR1 LNHDA, CDR2 SQIVND (reference sequence). This CDR3 spans 12 amino acids. DNA of the CDR3: TGTGCCAGTAGCTGGACAGTTTATGGCTACACCTTC. Translated, it gives CASSWTVYGYTF.

The V gene is TRBV2, the J gene TRBJ2-7; 7 nucleotides agree with TRBD1. In germline, CDR1 is SNHLY, CDR2 FYNNEI. V was pared by 8 bases and J by 3 bases, with 13 bases of the junction left unmatched. CDR3 size: 15 residues. DNA of the CDR3: TGTGCCAGCCTACCTCTGGGGCAGGGGGTCTACGAGCAGTACGTC. This translates into CASLPLGQGVYEQYV.

This clonotype has a handful of counts. V is TRBV29-1 and J is TRBJ1-4; possible D gene TRBD1, 5 bases. There are 13 residues in the CDR3. From germline, CDR1 is SQVTM and CDR2 ANQGSEA. The ends were cut back, 6 bases at V and 8 bases at J, with 16 bases in the middle. CDR3 bases: TGCAGCGTCAAAGGCAGGGCGGGAGAAAAACTGTTTTTT. This gives the protein CSVKGRAGEKLFF.